A selection of T cell receptor beta chains follows, all from one sample in a study of regulatory T cells in long-lasting Graves disease. Via MiXCR, TCRdb re-called the multiplex PCR reads, giving one row per CDR3 protein. This table has fewer than 650,000 distinct CDR3 sequences, roughly 15% appearing once. The same sample was also used in a study of T cells in Graves' hyperthyroidism and ophthalmopathy.

Sequencing was performed on peripheral blood mononuclear cells (PBMCs), taken at new diagnosis, from a patient treated with antithyroid drugs. The receptors here all came from a woman aged 25 to 39 with Graves disease. Each CDR3 is given with its conserved first and last residue. D genes are given only for firm matches. The listing skips clone size in some rows; elsewhere it reads once, few, many or a size class.

clone size | J gene | D gene | V gene | CDR3 protein | CDR3 DNA
few | TRBJ2-7 | TRBD2 | TRBV18 | CASSQEAGGGSAYEQYF | TGTGCCAGCTCACAAGAAGCGGGAGGGGGTTCAGCCTACGAGCAGTACTTC
- | TRBJ2-2 | - | TRBV29-1 | CSVGGTETNTGELFF | TGCAGCGTTGGGGGGACTGAAACCAACACCGGGGAGCTGTTTTTT
- | TRBJ1-3 | - | TRBV18 | CASSPLSTASGNTIYF | TGTGCCAGCTCACCACTAAGTACAGCGTCTGGAAACACCATATATTTT
few | TRBJ2-1 | TRBD1 | TRBV5-5 | CASSLGTGGRGNEQFF | TGTGCCAGCAGCTTGGGGACAGGGGGGAGAGGAAATGAGCAGTTCTTC
once | TRBJ2-1 | TRBD2 | TRBV10-2 | CASTSASGRNYNEQFF | TGCGCCAGCACGTCGGCTAGCGGGAGAAACTACAATGAGCAGTTCTTC
many | TRBJ2-1 | - | TRBV11-3 | CASSQGASGLSANEQFF | TGTGCCAGCAGCCAGGGGGCTAGCGGGTTAAGTGCCAATGAGCAGTTCTTC
few | TRBJ2-1 | - | TRBV3-1 | CASSKQIGSLGNEQFF | TGTGCCAGCAGCAAACAAATTGGTTCGTTAGGCAATGAGCAGTTCTTC
few | TRBJ2-1 | - | TRBV5-1 | CASSFFWGDEQFF | TGCGCCAGCAGCTTTTTTTGGGGGGATGAGCAGTTCTTC
few | TRBJ2-3 | - | TRBV5-5 | CASSQTDSTDTQYF | TGTGCCAGCAGCCAGACTGATAGCACAGATACGCAGTATTTT
many | TRBJ1-5 | - | TRBV18 | CASSRTEDQPQHF | TGTGCCAGCTCACGGACAGAGGATCAGCCCCAGCATTTT
few | TRBJ1-4 | - | TRBV3-1 | CASSQAGEKLFF | TGTGCCAGCAGCCAAGCAGGAGAAAAACTGTTTTTT
- | TRBJ2-1 | - | TRBV6-1 | CASAVDQGPYNEQFF | TGTGCCAGCGCCGTCGACCAGGGTCCCTACAATGAGCAGTTCTTC
many | TRBJ2-7 | - | TRBV2 | CASGLAYEQYF | TGTGCCAGCGGACTCGCCTACGAGCAGTACTTC
- | TRBJ2-3 | TRBD1 | TRBV4-2 | CASSQGRTGTRDTQYF | TGTGCCAGCAGCCAGGGGAGGACAGGGACGAGAGATACGCAGTATTTT
many | TRBJ1-1 | - | TRBV30 | CAWRSLLMNTEAFF | TGTGCCTGGAGATCGTTGCTCATGAACACTGAAGCTTTCTTT
- | TRBJ2-5 | - | TRBV28 | CASSTVGGKTQYF | TGTGCCAGCAGCACAGTTGGGGGAAAGACCCAGTACTTC
few | TRBJ1-2 | TRBD1 | TRBV18 | CASSPDRVGDGYTF | TGTGCCAGCTCCCCAGACAGGGTAGGAGATGGCTACACCTTC
many | TRBJ1-1 | - | TRBV19 | CASSMQTGANTEAFF | TGTGCCAGTAGTATGCAAACCGGGGCGAACACTGAAGCTTTCTTT
few | TRBJ2-1 | - | TRBV2 | CASSSSLSYNEQFF | TGTGCCAGCAGTTCGAGTTTATCCTACAATGAGCAGTTCTTC
many | TRBJ1-5 | - | TRBV11-2 | CASSIRDQPQHF | TGTGCCAGCAGCATAAGGGATCAGCCCCAGCATTTT
many | TRBJ2-2 | TRBD1 | TRBV6-5 | CASSYRDRVTGELFF | TGTGCCAGCAGTTATCGGGACAGGGTCACCGGGGAGCTGTTTTTT
many | TRBJ2-7 | - | TRBV29-1 | CSVEDPVGISYEQYF | TGCAGCGTTGAAGATCCCGTGGGGATCTCCTACGAGCAGTACTTC
few | TRBJ1-4 | - | TRBV2 | CASNRDQEKLFF | TGTGCCAGCAACAGGGATCAAGAAAAACTGTTTTTT
few | TRBJ2-2 | - | TRBV27 | CASSPRPFGSTGELFF | TGTGCCAGCAGTCCCAGACCATTCGGGAGCACCGGGGAGCTGTTTTTT
- | TRBJ1-5 | - | TRBV27 | CASSLTEESNQPQHF | TGTGCCAGCAGTTTGACAGAAGAGAGCAATCAGCCCCAGCATTTT
few | TRBJ2-4 | - | TRBV19 | CASSIAGSNIQYF | TGTGCCAGTAGTATAGCTGGGTCGAACATTCAGTACTTC
many | TRBJ2-5 | - | TRBV11-1 | CASRMDSQETQYF | TGTGCCAGCAGAATGGACAGTCAAGAGACCCAGTACTTC
few | TRBJ2-1 | TRBD2 | TRBV20-1 | CSASAAGGWSYNEQFF | TGCAGTGCTAGTGCCGCGGGAGGGTGGTCGTACAATGAGCAGTTCTTC
- | TRBJ2-7 | - | TRBV29-1 | CSVAQVGEQYF | TGCAGCGTTGCCCAGGTTGGGGAGCAGTACTTC
many | TRBJ1-1 | - | TRBV19 | CASSMMPGTEAFF | TGTGCCAGTAGTATGATGCCGGGAACTGAAGCTTTCTTT
many | TRBJ1-2 | - | TRBV6-1 | CAIQGGNYGYTF | TGTGCCATCCAAGGGGGGAACTATGGCTACACCTTC
many | TRBJ2-7 | TRBD1 | TRBV2 | CASSAQTGGIHYEQYF | TGTGCCAGCAGTGCCCAGACAGGGGGCATACACTACGAGCAGTACTTC
many | TRBJ2-5 | TRBD1 | TRBV6-5 | CASSYSFGSGTDLKKETQYF | TGTGCCAGCAGTTACTCGTTTGGTTCCGGGACAGACCTAAAAAAAGAGACCCAGTACTTC
- | TRBJ2-3 | TRBD2 | TRBV28 | CASSSHLSGRAADTQYF | TGTGCCAGCAGTTCCCATCTTAGCGGGAGGGCGGCAGATACGCAGTATTTT
few | TRBJ2-3 | - | TRBV29-1 | CSASLGGASTDTQYF | TGCAGCGCTTCCCTCGGCGGGGCTAGCACAGATACGCAGTATTTT
many | TRBJ1-5 | - | TRBV6-5 | CASSYSSHSNQPQHF | TGTGCCAGCAGTTACTCGAGCCATAGCAATCAGCCCCAGCATTTT